The following is a TCR beta chain sequence with its context. The data belong to a study of blood T cell repertoires in COVID-19. Turning to the study itself: Samples representing acute and convalescent COVID-19 were sourced from the United States, Italy and Spain. T cells, B-cell-depleted T cells, or PBMCs provided the cDNA or gDNA that served as material.

As originally analysed: Estimation of nucleated cell counts relied on the amplification of reference gene primers. Some clones are missing from TCRdb's copy, which holds only in-frame ones; the method was immunoSEQ multiplex PCR. V, J and clone size were drawn from that table, and D and trimming were deduced from the DNA. The sample shows about 11,000 clones, roughly 80% of them seen only once. V lost 1 base to trimming and J lost 4 bases; unmatched junction nucleotides: 4. The CDR3 is 15 amino acids. Looked up from germline, CDR1 is LGHDT and CDR2 is YNNKEL (reference sequence). The rearrangement links TRBV3-1 (or the pseudogene TRBV3-2) to TRBJ1-5; TRBD1 aligns across 7 bases. The specimen was peripheral blood. The sequence came from a man between 65 and 85 years old with active COVID-19. The CDR3 DNA sequence: TGTGCCAGCAGCCAAGGGACAGGTCGAAATCAGCCCCAGCATTTT. Residues: CASSQGTGRNQPQHF.